The text below deals with one T cell receptor (beta chain). Its specificity is unknown. The naive CD8 fraction comprised CD45RO-negative cells positively selected for CCR7 and excluded terminally differentiated effector memory CD45RA+ cells. The study drew its donors from healthy HIV-negative adults without recent acute infections or vaccinations. This sample was included in a study of shared clonotypes between healthy human individuals. General study findings and limits: In this cohort, only blood was sampled, and tissue repertoires likely differ.

CDR3 length: 17 residues. The germline V gene has CDR1 SGHDN and CDR2 FVKESK. V was pared by 4 bases and J by 0 bases, with 13 bases between. TCRdb keeps only in-frame clones here, not all; method: immunoSEQ multiplex PCR. Of more than 600,000 clones listed, under 95% were seen once; the top ten hold 20% to 25%. The sequenced material came from naive CD8+ T cells sorted from blood. The source of this sequence is a man aged 30-40 years in good health. V is TRBV14 and J is TRBJ2-6, with D unresolved. The CDR3 reads CASSPRHQSSGANVLTF. CDR3 nucleotide sequence: TGTGCCAGCAGCCCCCGACATCAGAGCTCTGGGGCCAACGTCCTGACTTTC.